What follows are 10 T cell receptor beta chains derived from one specimen sequenced in a study of T-cell reconstitution after alpha-beta-depleted transplantation in children. Study-level findings and limits: At one year after transplant, newly produced T cells mostly accounted for T-cell counts and diversity.

The library targeted TCRbeta and was prepared with unique molecular identifiers. TCRdb reanalysed the PCR reads using MiXCR and keeps one entry per CDR3 protein. The sample contains 330,000 or so distinct CDR3 sequences, around 7.3% of which appear only once. Their antigens are not known. Material: peripheral blood, obtained 360 days after TCRalphabeta/CD19-depleted stem cell transplant. These receptors were collected from a female patient aged 2-15 years who had a stem cell transplant for Fanconi anemia, so the T cells may come from the graft donor.

The J gene is TRBJ2-7, the V gene TRBV7-2; no definite D call. V was cut by 5 bases and J by 1 base, with 15 bases left in between. The V gene's germline CDR1 is SGHTA and CDR2 FQGNSA. The CDR3 is 15 residues long. This CDR3 reads CASSQFGLGSYEQYF. CDR3 nucleotides: TGTGCCAGCAGCCAATTCGGTCTGGGATCCTACGAGCAGTACTTC.

There are many counts of this clonotype. V and J are TRBV6-5 and TRBJ2-2; D gene ambiguous. CDR1 is MNHEY and CDR2 is SVGAGI in the germline V gene. This CDR3 contains 15 residues. V was clipped by 2 bases and J by 2 bases, with 9 bases between them. As DNA, the CDR3 is TGTGCCAGCAGTTACCACGGGTTAAACACCGGGGAGCTGTTTTTT. Translated: CASSYHGLNTGELFF.

This clonotype was observed a handful of times. The chain has TRBV20-1 and TRBJ1-2; unclear D gene. V was cut by 4 bases and J by 4 bases, with 13 bases left in between. Per germline, CDR1 DFQATT and CDR2 SNEGSKA (reference sequence). The CDR3 runs to 13 residues. The chain's CDR3 is CSAKEGTTYGYTF. CDR3 in DNA: TGCAGTGCTAAGGAGGGTACTACCTATGGCTACACCTTC.

This clonotype was detected many times. The V gene is TRBV15, the J gene TRBJ2-7; D ambiguous. Trimming removed 0 bases at V and 6 bases at J, with 12 bases between. The CDR3 is made up of 14 amino acids. Germline lookup yields CDR1 LNHNV and CDR2 YYDKDF (reference sequence). The CDR3 sequence: CATSRDRTGSEQYF. As DNA, the CDR3 is TGTGCCACCAGCAGAGATAGGACCGGTTCCGAGCAGTACTTC.

This clonotype was counted only a few times. This chain links TRBV6-5 with TRBJ1-1, with TRBD1 matching over 10 bases. The CDR3 totals 17 residues. Germline V lookup: CDR1 MNHEY, CDR2 SVGAGI. The V segment lost 0 bases and the J segment 3 bases; nucleotides outside the gene matches: 7. The CDR3 nucleotides read TGTGCCAGCAGTTACTCAGCCGGGACAGGGGTGGACACTGAAGCTTTCTTT. Translation: CASSYSAGTGVDTEAFF.

V gene TRBV30 combines with J gene TRBJ2-1, with TRBD2 identical over 10 bases. CDR1 is GTSNPN, CDR2 SVGIG, per germline (reference sequence). CDR3 length: 14 amino acids. V lost 3 bases, J lost 6 bases, and 5 bases stayed unmatched. The CDR3, as DNA: TGTGCCTGGAGACTAGCGGGGAGCTTCAATGAGCAGTTCTTC. Translating it yields CAWRLAGSFNEQFF.

This clonotype was seen at least ten times. The chain joins TRBV20-1 to TRBJ1-2; D is perhaps TRBD1 (6 bases). The CDR3 sequence is 13 residues long. Trimming removed 5 bases from V and 3 bases from J, with 13 bases in between. Germline V gene lookup returns CDR1 DFQATT and CDR2 SNEGSKA (reference sequence). The CDR3 nucleotides read TGCAGTGCTCTAATACAGGGTGACTATGGCTACACCTTC. It specifies CSALIQGDYGYTF.

This clonotype was seen at least ten times. The gene calls are TRBV12-3 or TRBV12-4 and TRBJ2-3; 14 nucleotides align to TRBD2. V lost 1 base to trimming and J lost 4 bases; unmatched junction nucleotides: 4. This CDR3 has 17 amino acids. The CDR3 DNA reads as TGTGCCAGCAGTTTAGAGACTAGCGGGGGGGCCCCAGATACGCAGTATTTT. Translating it yields CASSLETSGGAPDTQYF.

This clonotype was seen a few times. CDR3 loop: CAISDGYGRPQHF. In nucleotides, the CDR3 is TGTGCCATCAGTGATGGATACGGGAGGCCCCAGCATTTT. The chain has TRBV10-3 and TRBJ1-5; no definite D call. From germline, CDR1 is ENHRY and CDR2 SYGVKD. Between the trimmed V and J ends, which lost 3 bases and 9 bases, there was a span of 12 bases. This CDR3 has 13 amino acids.

This clonotype has at least ten counts. V gene TRBV11-2 combines with J gene TRBJ2-1, with TRBD2 identical over 11 bases. V lost 10 bases, J lost 5 bases, and 10 bases stayed unmatched. This CDR3 contains 15 residues. Germline-derived CDR1 and CDR2 are SGHAT and FQNNGV. The CDR3: CAIPLAGGPHNEQFF. The CDR3 DNA reads TGTGCCATACCCTTAGCGGGAGGGCCTCACAATGAGCAGTTCTTC.